The clone carrying this T cell receptor (beta chain) was picked up many times. Germline V gives CDR1 SGHVS, CDR2 FQNEAQ. Trimming stripped 6 bases from V and 1 base from J, with 10 bases between. This CDR3 has 14 amino acids. TCRdb recomputed calls from the RT-PCR reads with MiXCR, one row per CDR3 protein. The data contain 500,000 to 700,000 distinct CDR3 sequences, roughly 23% of them singletons. The sample belongs to a study of response to subunit inactivated influenza vaccine. These same records also appear under a second study, on T cells expressing NK-cell markers. As that report states: UMI-tagged 5'RACE template switching yielded the TCR beta cDNA. The TCR beta repertoires were obtained from sorted CD3+CD56+NKG2C+, CD3+CD56+NKG2C- and CD3+CD56-NKG2C+ T cells. Dominant NKG2C+ clonotypes made up roughly 1.0-7.0% of CD8+ T cells in roughly six donors.

Source: CD4+ T cells sorted from PBMCs, taken 11 to 12 days after vaccination. The source of this sequence is a man in his forties or fifties who received an inactivated influenza vaccine. This chain links TRBV7-8 with TRBJ1-5; D is perhaps TRBD1 (5 bases). For the CDR3, the DNA is TGTGCCAGCAGTCGGGGGAGCAGCAATCAGCCCCAGCATTTT. Translation: CASSRGSSNQPQHF.